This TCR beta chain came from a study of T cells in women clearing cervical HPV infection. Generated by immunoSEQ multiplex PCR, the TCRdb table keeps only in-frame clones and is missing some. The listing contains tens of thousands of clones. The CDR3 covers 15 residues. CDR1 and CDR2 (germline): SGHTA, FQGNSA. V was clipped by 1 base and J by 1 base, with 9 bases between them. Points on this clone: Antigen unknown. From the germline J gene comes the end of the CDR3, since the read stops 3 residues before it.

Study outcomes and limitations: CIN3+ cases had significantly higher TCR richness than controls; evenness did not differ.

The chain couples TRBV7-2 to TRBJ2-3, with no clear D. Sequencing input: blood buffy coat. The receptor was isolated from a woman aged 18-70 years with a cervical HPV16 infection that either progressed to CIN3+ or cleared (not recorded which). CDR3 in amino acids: CASSLVPIGTDTQYF. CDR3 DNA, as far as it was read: TGTGCCAGCAGCTTAGTCCCTATAGGCACAGATACG.